This T cell receptor beta chain derives from a study of regulatory T cells in long-lasting Graves disease. Germline V gene sequence: CDR1 SNHLY, CDR2 FYNNEI. V dropped 0 bases and J dropped 10 bases, with 22 bases sitting between them. The CDR3 has 18 residues. Combining iRepertoire HTBI primers with Arm-PCR of CDR3 regions, the authors built TCR beta libraries. MiXCR was run by TCRdb on the multiplex PCR reads, yielding one entry per CDR3 protein. The table shows approximately 400,000 distinct CDR3 sequences, with approximately 12% occurring only once. Study-wide results and limits: Fewer public clonotypes were shared by new patients (966) than by persistent patients (roughly 2,600).

This clonotype was recorded many times. Its cognate antigen is unknown. As to time point: newly diagnosed GD, antithyroid drugs for less than 3 months. Making the TCR library involved RNA that had been extracted from PBMCs. Separately, the same data were catalogued under a study of T cells in Graves' hyperthyroidism and ophthalmopathy. From that second work: Patients showing uncontrolled infection, other autoimmune disease, pregnancy or lactation were ineligible. Most thyroid clonotypes expanded above 0.001 appeared in blood too. Stable hyperthyroidism was separated from ophthalmopathy by a model based on 13 V-J features.

This clonotype was sampled from a woman aged 18-29 years with Graves disease. The sequencing used peripheral blood mononuclear cells (PBMCs), collected at new diagnosis, from a patient treated with antithyroid drugs. This chain joins TRBV2 and TRBJ1-6; TRBD1 might be the D (5 bases). For the CDR3, the DNA is TGTGCCAGCAGTGAAGCGCCCCGCGGCCCGTTGACAGCCTCACCCCTCCACTTT. Translating gives CASSEAPRGPLTASPLHF.